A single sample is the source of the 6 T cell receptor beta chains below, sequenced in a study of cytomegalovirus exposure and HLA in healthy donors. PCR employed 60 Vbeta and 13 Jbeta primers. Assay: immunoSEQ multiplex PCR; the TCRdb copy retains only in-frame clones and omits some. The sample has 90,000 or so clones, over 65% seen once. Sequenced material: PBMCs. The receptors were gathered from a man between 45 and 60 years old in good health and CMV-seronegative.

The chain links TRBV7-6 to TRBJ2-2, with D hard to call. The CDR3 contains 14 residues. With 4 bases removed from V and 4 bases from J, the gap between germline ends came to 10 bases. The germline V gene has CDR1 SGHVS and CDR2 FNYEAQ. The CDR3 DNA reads TGTGCCAGCAGCTCCTTCAGTGGCACCGGGGAGCTGTTTTTT. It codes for CASSSFSGTGELFF.

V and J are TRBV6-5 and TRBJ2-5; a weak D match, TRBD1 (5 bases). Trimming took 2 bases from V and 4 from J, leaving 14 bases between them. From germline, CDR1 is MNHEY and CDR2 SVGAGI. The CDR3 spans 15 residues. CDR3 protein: CASSYQGPSPETQYF. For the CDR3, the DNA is TGTGCCAGCAGTTACCAGGGCCCCTCCCCAGAGACCCAGTACTTC.

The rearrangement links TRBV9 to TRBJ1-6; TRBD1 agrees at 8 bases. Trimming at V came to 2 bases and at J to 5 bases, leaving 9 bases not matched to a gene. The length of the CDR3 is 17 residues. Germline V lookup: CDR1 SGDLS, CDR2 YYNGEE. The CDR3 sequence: CASSVSGGYADNSPLHF. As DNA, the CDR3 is TGTGCCAGCAGCGTCTCAGGGGGCTACGCGGATAATTCACCCCTCCACTTT.

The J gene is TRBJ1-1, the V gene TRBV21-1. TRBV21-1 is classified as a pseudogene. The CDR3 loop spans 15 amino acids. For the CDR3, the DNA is TGTGCCAGCAGCTTCAAGGGGGGGGTGAACACTGAAGCTTTCTTT. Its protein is CASSFKGGVNTEAFF.

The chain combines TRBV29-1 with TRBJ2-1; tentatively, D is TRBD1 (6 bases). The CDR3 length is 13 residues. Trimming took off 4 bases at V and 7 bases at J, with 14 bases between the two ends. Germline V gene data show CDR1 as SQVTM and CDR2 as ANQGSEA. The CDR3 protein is CSVGRGQMNEQFF. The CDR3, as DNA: TGCAGCGTTGGGAGAGGACAGATGAATGAGCAGTTCTTC.

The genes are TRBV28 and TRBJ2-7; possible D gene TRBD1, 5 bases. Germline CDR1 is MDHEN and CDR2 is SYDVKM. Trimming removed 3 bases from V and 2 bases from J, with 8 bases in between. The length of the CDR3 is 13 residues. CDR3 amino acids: CASSLGQTYEQYF. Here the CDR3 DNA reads TGTGCCAGCAGTTTGGGGCAGACCTACGAGCAGTACTTC.